A selection of T cell receptor beta chains follows, all from one sample in a study of blood T cells in healthy people across ages. TCRdb passed the 5' RACE reads through MiXCR, listing each CDR3 protein once. The sample carries roughly 680,000 distinct CDR3 sequences, roughly half recorded once. Sequencing used blood. The source of these receptors is a woman of 80 years or more in good health. Both conserved end residues are part of each CDR3. Fields, in order: clone size, J gene, D gene, V gene, CDR3 DNA, CDR3 protein. A D gene is named only where the DNA matches it firmly. Clone size is shown for a subset of rows, as once, few, many or a class of expanded clone.

many,TRBJ2-7,TRBD1,TRBV28,TGTGCCAGCAGTCGTACCGGGACAGGGCTCGAGCAGTACTTC,CASSRTGTGLEQYF
NA,TRBJ2-2,TRBD1,TRBV5-1,TGCGCCAGCAGCTTCCACCAGGGGGTTAGTAGGACCGGGGAGCTGTTTTTT,CASSFHQGVSRTGELFF
NA,TRBJ2-5,NA,TRBV7-9,TGTGCCAGCAGCTCGGGGGAAAAGACCCAGTACTTC,CASSSGEKTQYF
few,TRBJ2-7,NA,TRBV5-1,TGCGCCAGCAGCTGGTCTAGCGATTCCTACGAGCAGTACTTC,CASSWSSDSYEQYF
NA,TRBJ2-1,NA,TRBV27,TGTGCCAGCAGTTTCAATGCGGGGCAGGGCTGTGAGCAGTTCTTC,CASSFNAGQGCEQFF
NA,TRBJ2-5,NA,TRBV12-3/TRBV12-4,TGTGCCAGCAGTTTACGGGGGGCGAGTGAGACCCAGTACTTC,CASSLRGASETQYF
NA,TRBJ2-5,NA,TRBV28,TGTGCCAGCAGTCCCGTGGCGCGCCAAGAGACCCAGTACTTC,CASSPVARQETQYF
NA,TRBJ1-5,NA,TRBV3-1,TGTGCCAGCAGCCAAGATTCGGGCGGTAGTCGGATACAGCATTTT,CASSQDSGGSRIQHF
many,TRBJ2-3,TRBD2,TRBV12-3/TRBV12-4,TGTGCCAGCAGCGGGGAGCGGGGGGCCCGAACAGATACGCAGTATTTT,CASSGERGARTDTQYF
few,TRBJ2-1,TRBD1,TRBV28,TGTGCCAGCAGGCCCGGGACAGGGGCCTACAATGAGCAGTTCTTC,CASRPGTGAYNEQFF
many,TRBJ2-3,NA,TRBV20-1,TGCAGTGCGCGCCCGGTCGGAACAGATACGCAGTATTTT,CSARPVGTDTQYF
NA,TRBJ2-2,NA,TRBV3-1,TGTGCCAGCAGCCATGCCCTAATCACCGGGGAGCTGTTTTTT,CASSHALITGELFF
NA,TRBJ1-1,TRBD1,TRBV7-2,TGTGCCAGCACAAATCCAGCGGGACAGGGGGGAACTGAAGCTTTCTTT,CASTNPAGQGGTEAFF
NA,TRBJ2-1,NA,TRBV7-2,TGTGCCAGCAGCCACTCCGGGACAAGTAATGAGCAGTTCTTC,CASSHSGTSNEQFF
many,TRBJ2-1,TRBD1,TRBV5-1,TGCGCCAGCAGCTTGGACAGGGGAAGAGAGCAGTTCTTC,CASSLDRGREQFF
NA,TRBJ1-2,TRBD1,TRBV5-6,TGTGCCAGCAGCATTCAGGACAGGAGGAACTATGGCTACACCTTC,CASSIQDRRNYGYTF
many,TRBJ2-5,NA,TRBV15,TGTGCCACCAGCAGAGGTATTCAAGAGACCCAGTACTTC,CATSRGIQETQYF
many,TRBJ2-1,NA,TRBV7-2,TGTGCCAGCAGCTTTCGGACAGCTCTTAACAATGAGCAGTTCTTC,CASSFRTALNNEQFF
many,TRBJ1-4,TRBD1,TRBV4-1,TGCGCCAGCAGCCAGCCCGACAGGGTTGGAGAAAAACTGTTTTTT,CASSQPDRVGEKLFF
NA,TRBJ1-6,NA,TRBV3-1,TGTGCCCGCAGCCGCACACCCAGGGATAATTCACCCCTCCACTTT,CARSRTPRDNSPLHF
NA,TRBJ1-6,NA,TRBV9,TGTGCCAGCAGCGCTAAGCAGGAATCACCCCCCCACTTT,CASSAKQESPPHF
many,TRBJ2-5,NA,TRBV29-1,TGCAGCGTTGACGCCCAAGGCTCCAGGCGGCAGTACTTC,CSVDAQGSRRQYF
NA,TRBJ2-5,NA,TRBV2,TGTGCCAGCCACGGGGGGCGGCTAAGGGAGACCCAGTACTTC,CASHGGRLRETQYF
NA,TRBJ1-1,NA,TRBV7-3,TGTGCCAGCAGCTTGGCCAGGGGCATTACTGAAGCTTTCTTT,CASSLARGITEAFF
NA,TRBJ2-7,NA,TRBV28,TGTGCCAGCAGTTTAAGGACAGCGAAAGGCAACGAGCAGTACTTC,CASSLRTAKGNEQYF
NA,TRBJ2-3,NA,TRBV7-2,TGTGCCAGCAGCCCGGTGACTGGAGATACGCAGTATTTT,CASSPVTGDTQYF
few,TRBJ1-1,NA,TRBV2,TGTGCCAGCAGGGGGACTGAAGCTTTCTTT,CASRGTEAFF
NA,TRBJ2-7,NA,TRBV6-6,TGTGCCAGCAGTTACGGAGGGGACTTTAGCGAGCAGTACTTC,CASSYGGDFSEQYF
many,TRBJ1-2,TRBD1,TRBV6-6,TGTGCCAGCAGTTACCGAGCGACAGGGGACTATGGCTACACCTTC,CASSYRATGDYGYTF
NA,TRBJ1-1,TRBD1,TRBV7-2,TGTACCAGCAGACCCGACAGGGGGACCCCCTCCGACACTGAAGCTTTCTTT,CTSRPDRGTPSDTEAFF
NA,TRBJ1-6,NA,TRBV12-3/TRBV12-4,TGTGCCAGCAGTTTACCAGGCGGGGATTCACCCCTCCACTTT,CASSLPGGDSPLHF
once,TRBJ2-4,NA,TRBV20-1,TGCAGTGCTAGTATGCGCTCCCTAGTCAAAAACATTCAGTACTTC,CSASMRSLVKNIQYF
NA,TRBJ2-1,NA,TRBV29-1,TGCAGCGCCCCGAGCAATTACAATGAGCAGTTCTTT,CSAPSNYNEQFF
NA,TRBJ2-3,TRBD1,TRBV5-1,TGCGCCAGCAATGGACAGGGCGGGAGCACAGATACGCAGTATTTT,CASNGQGGSTDTQYF
NA,TRBJ2-3,TRBD2,TRBV20-1,TGCAGTGCTGGTAGTCTAGCGGACCCCACAGATACGCAGTATTTT,CSAGSLADPTDTQYF
once,TRBJ2-5,TRBD2,TRBV7-2,TGTGCCAGCAGCTTAGGGACTAGGGCAGAGACCCAGTACTTC,CASSLGTRAETQYF
many,TRBJ1-2,NA,TRBV7-2,TGTGCCAGTAGCTTACTCGGACAGAGCTATGGCTACACCTTC,CASSLLGQSYGYTF
few,TRBJ2-7,NA,TRBV29-1,TGCAGCGTTGCAGCCAACTCCTACGAGCAGTACTTC,CSVAANSYEQYF
many,TRBJ2-7,TRBD2,TRBV28,TGTGCCAGCAGTTATGGGACTACGACCTACGAGCAGTACTTC,CASSYGTTTYEQYF
NA,TRBJ2-7,NA,TRBV28,TGTGCCAGCAGCTACGGTGGGGAGCAATTGCAGTACTTC,CASSYGGEQLQYF
many,TRBJ2-3,NA,TRBV5-1,TGCGCCAGCAGCTTGGAGGGCTATCCGGGGTCAGATACGCAGTATTTT,CASSLEGYPGSDTQYF